These 19 T cell receptor beta chains share one sample of origin, sequenced in a study of cytomegalovirus exposure and HLA in healthy donors. The primer mix had 60 Vbeta and 13 Jbeta primers. Sequencing was performed with immunoSEQ multiplex PCR; in TCRdb, only in-frame clones are kept and a portion is missing. The repertoire has more than 200,000 clones, about four fifths of them found once; the top ten carry 6%. The specimen was PBMCs. These receptors all stem from a man in his forties in good health and CMV-seropositive.

The CDR3 sequence: CASSERNEQFF. CDR3 DNA sequence: TGTGCCAGCAGTGAGCGGAATGAGCAGTTCTTC. The V call is TRBV6-1, the J call TRBJ2-1; no reliable D call. In germline, CDR1 is MNHNS, CDR2 SASEGT. The CDR3 runs 11 residues. The V end lost 3 bases, the J end lost 7 bases, and 4 bases lay between the germline ends.

The chain combines TRBV7-9 with TRBJ1-2; D uncertain. Germline V gene sequence: CDR1 SEHNR, CDR2 FQNEAQ (reference sequence). The CDR3 is 15 amino acids. V was shortened by 1 base and J by 7 bases, with 16 bases between the two germline ends. The CDR3: CASSLDLTNLRGYTF. CDR3 bases: TGTGCCAGCAGCTTAGACTTGACAAACCTTCGTGGCTACACCTTC.

This clone showed up just a few times. The chain uses TRBV19 and TRBJ2-7; the D gene is possibly TRBD1 (6 bases). Per the germline V gene, CDR1 is LNHDA and CDR2 is SQIVND (reference sequence). The V and J ends lost 6 bases and 2 bases respectively, with 8 bases between them. The CDR3 is 12 amino acids. The CDR3 DNA follows: TGTGCCAGTAGCCAGGGGACCTACGAGCAGTACTTC. It specifies CASSQGTYEQYF.

This sequence joins TRBV29-1 and TRBJ1-2; D is unresolved. CDR1 and CDR2 from the germline V gene are SQVTM and ANQGSEA. Trimming pared 1 base from V and 2 bases from J, leaving 11 bases between. The CDR3 contains 14 residues. The CDR3 coding sequence is TGCAGCGTTGAAGTAACAGCAACCAACTATGGCTACACCTTC. This sequence encodes CSVEVTATNYGYTF.

CDR3 nucleotides: TGTGCCAGCAGTTACCGCTTTGGGGGCGCGTTTGGGGCCAACGTCCTGACTTTC. Its protein is CASSYRFGGAFGANVLTF. J is TRBJ2-6 and V is TRBV27; a possible D gene is TRBD1 (6 bases). Germline loops: CDR1 MNHEY, CDR2 SMNVEV (reference sequence). V lost 4 bases and J lost 3, with 19 bases in between. This CDR3 spans 18 amino acids. The whole variable domain, filled in from reference TRBV27 and TRBJ2-6, reads EAQVTQNPRYLITVTGKKLTVTCSQNMNHEYMSWYRQDPGLGLRQIYYSMNVEVTDKGDVPEGYKVSRKEKRNFPLILESPSPNQTSLYFCASSYRFGGAFGANVLTFGAGSRLTVL.

V is TRBV7-6 and J is TRBJ2-2; 9 bases are shared with TRBD1. The CDR3 is made up of 17 amino acids. Germline V CDR1 and CDR2: SGHVS, FNYEAQ. With 4 bases clipped from V and 1 base from J, the junction kept 7 bases outside the gene matches. As DNA, the CDR3 is TGTGCCAGCAGCTCCTCCCCGGGACAGGGGAACACCGGGGAGCTGTTTTTT. It specifies CASSSSPGQGNTGELFF. The variable domain in full, with the rest retrieved from reference TRBV7-6 and TRBJ2-2, is GAGVSQSPRYKVTKRGQDVALRCDPISGHVSLYWYRQALGQGPEFLTYFNYEAQQDKSGLPNDRFSAERPEGSISTLTIQRTEQRDSAMYRCASSSSPGQGNTGELFFGEGSRLTVL.

Concerning this clone: Other DNA sequences in this specimen translate into the identical CDR3. This sequence joins TRBV30 and TRBJ1-5, with TRBD1 as a possible D gene (6 bases). V was shortened by 0 bases and J by 5 bases, with 8 bases between the two germline ends. The CDR3 extends over 13 amino acids. Germline loops: CDR1 GTSNPN, CDR2 SVGIG (reference sequence). The CDR3 nucleotides are TGTGCCTGGAGTGTAGGGGGTGATCAGCCCCAGCATTTT. It yields the protein CAWSVGGDQPQHF.

The V call is TRBV4-1, the J call TRBJ2-5; D uncertain. There are 14 residues in the CDR3. The V end lost 1 base, the J end lost 4 bases, and 10 bases lay between the germline ends. The V gene's germline CDR1 is MGHRA and CDR2 YSYEKL. DNA of the CDR3: TGCGCCAGCAGCCAAGGACCCTCAGGAGAGACCCAGTACTTC. Protein product: CASSQGPSGETQYF.

The chain has TRBV7-6 and TRBJ2-7; TRBD2 matches at 7 bases. There are 15 residues in the CDR3. Trimming removed 2 bases from V and 4 bases from J; junction bases left unmatched: 8. Germline lookup yields CDR1 SGHVS and CDR2 FNYEAQ. CDR3 bases: TGTGCCAGCAGCTTATCGGGCGGGAGATTGTACGAGCAGTACTTC. The encoded protein is CASSLSGGRLYEQYF.

The V gene is TRBV10-3, the J gene TRBJ2-2, with D perhaps matching TRBD2 (7 bases). Per germline, CDR1 ENHRY and CDR2 SYGVKD. This CDR3 is built from 17 residues. Trimming took 4 bases from V and 0 from J, leaving 15 bases between them. The CDR3: CAISASGGRTNTGELFF. CDR3 DNA sequence: TGTGCCATCAGTGCCTCGGGGGGCAGGACGAACACCGGGGAGCTGTTTTTT.

This clone was recorded once. The chain joins TRBV5-1 to TRBJ2-3; 7 nucleotides agree with TRBD1. Germline V gene lookup returns CDR1 SGHRS and CDR2 YFSETQ. V was clipped by 0 bases and J by 5 bases; unmatched bases: 6. The CDR3 contains 15 residues. The CDR3 reads CASSLGLQGIDTQYF. In DNA form, the CDR3 reads TGCGCCAGCAGCTTGGGGTTACAGGGGATAGATACGCAGTATTTT.

The V gene is TRBV21-1, the J gene TRBJ2-2; the D call of TRBD2 is as the table states it, not checked on the DNA. TRBV21-1 is labeled a pseudogene. CDR3 length: 20 residues. As DNA, the CDR3 is TGTGCCAGCAGCAAAACGCGCAGGGTAAGTAGCGGGAGGGACACCGGGGAGCTGTTTTTT. This codes for CASSKTRRVSSGRDTGELFF.

The chain recombines TRBV6-6 with TRBJ2-7; 8 positions agree with TRBD2. The CDR3 length is 16 residues. J lost 2 bases, V lost 7 bases, and 13 bases had no gene match. Germline V gene lookup returns CDR1 MNHNY and CDR2 SVGAGI (reference sequence). The CDR3: CASNLKEAGVPYEQYF. The CDR3 DNA follows: TGTGCCAGCAATCTAAAAGAAGCGGGAGTTCCCTACGAGCAGTACTTC.

The chain uses TRBV9 and TRBJ2-5; 7 bases line up with TRBD1. Germline V gene data show CDR1 as SGDLS and CDR2 as YYNGEE. With V trimmed by 3 bases and J by 2 bases, 7 bases remained unmatched. This CDR3 spans 15 amino acids. The CDR3, as DNA: TGTGCCAGCAGCGCCATACCGGGACAGCAAGAGACCCAGTACTTC. This codes for CASSAIPGQQETQYF.

This clone occurred a few times. Other nucleotide sequences from this sample produce the same CDR3. The chain links TRBV5-1 to TRBJ2-1; D unclear. Germline V gives CDR1 SGHRS, CDR2 YFSETQ. The CDR3 loop spans 12 amino acids. V lost 4 bases and J lost 4, with 6 bases in between. CDR3 DNA sequence: TGCGCCAGCAGCCCCTCTTACAATGAGCAGTTCTTC. Residues: CASSPSYNEQFF. Variable domain in full (rest from reference TRBV5-1 and TRBJ2-1): KAGVTQTPRYLIKTRGQQVTLSCSPISGHRSVSWYQQTPGQGLQFLFEYFSETQRNKGNFPGRFSGRQFSNSRSEMNVSTLELGDSALYLCASSPSYNEQFFGPGTRLTVL.

V gene TRBV14 combines with J gene TRBJ2-2; 7 bases are shared with TRBD1. V shed 4 bases, J shed 3 bases, and the junction held 8 bases outside the gene matches. The germline gives CDR1 SGHDN, CDR2 FVKESK. CDR3 size: 16 residues. CDR3 DNA sequence: TGTGCCAGCAGCCCTTTCTTTACAGGGGACACCGGGGAGCTGTTTTTT. Its protein product is CASSPFFTGDTGELFF.

This clone was counted once. The V and J genes are TRBV6-1 and TRBJ2-1; D is possibly TRBD2 (7 bases). V was cut by 3 bases and J by 0 bases, with 18 bases left in between. The CDR3 has 18 amino acids. The germline V gene has CDR1 MNHNS and CDR2 SASEGT. The CDR3 reads CASSDRGTGGSSYNEQFF. CDR3 bases: TGTGCCAGCAGTGATAGAGGAACGGGGGGCAGCTCCTACAATGAGCAGTTCTTC.

V usage is TRBV7-2 and J usage is TRBJ2-2; D might be TRBD2 (6 bases). V gave up 5 bases and J gave up 8 bases, with 15 bases separating them. The length of the CDR3 is 14 residues. In germline, CDR1 is SGHTA, CDR2 FQGNSA. The CDR3 loop reads CASSVARGKGELFF. For the CDR3, the DNA is TGTGCCAGCAGCGTCGCACGGGGGAAGGGGGAGCTGTTTTTT.

As to this clone: At one end, the junction sequence differs from germline, possibly due to a read error. The chain couples TRBV6-5 to TRBJ1-1, with 7 positions matching TRBD1. This CDR3 spans 15 amino acids. Germline assignment: CDR1 MNHEY and CDR2 SVGAGI. For the CDR3, the DNA is TGTGCCGGCAGAAACACAGGGGACGGTGGGGCTGAAGCTTTCTTT. It is translated as CAGRNTGDGGAEAFF.